These 30 T cell receptor beta chains share one sample of origin, sequenced in a study of siplizumab effects on memory and regulatory T cells. Sequencing used immunoSEQ multiplex PCR; TCRdb keeps in-frame clones, though not all of them. In the table there are roughly 50,000 clones, nearly 98% of which are singletons. Sequenced input: naive CD4+ T cells sorted from blood. These receptors all come from a human donor in good health.

The CDR3 is CSVEESVAEAFF. The CDR3 bases are TGCAGCGTTGAAGAATCAGTAGCTGAAGCTTTCTTT. The gene calls are TRBV29-1 and TRBJ1-1, with unresolved D. This CDR3 is 12 amino acids long. Germline assignment: CDR1 SQVTM and CDR2 ANQGSEA. Trimming pared 0 bases from V and 6 bases from J, leaving 8 bases between.

The table lists this clone with a count of one. The chain employs TRBV18 and TRBJ2-1; 8 bases are shared with TRBD2. Germline CDR1 and CDR2: KGHSH and LQKENI. The trim removed 2 bases at V and 6 bases at J, leaving 12 bases unmatched. This CDR3 contains 17 residues. The CDR3, as DNA: TGTGCCAGCTCACCATTAGGGCTAGCGGGTACCTTCAATGAGCAGTTCTTC. This translates into CASSPLGLAGTFNEQFF.

The chain joins TRBV19 to TRBJ1-1, with D perhaps TRBD1 (5 bases). The CDR3 covers 15 residues. Trimming removed 5 bases from V and 5 bases from J, with 18 bases in between. From germline, CDR1 is LNHDA and CDR2 SQIVND (reference sequence). The DNA of the CDR3 is TGTGCCAGTAGTCCCTCCAGCCTCCAGGGAACTGAAGCTTTCTTT. This encodes CASSPSSLQGTEAFF.

The chain joins TRBV10-3 to TRBJ2-1; TRBD1 is a possible D gene (6 bases). Germline-derived CDR1 and CDR2 are ENHRY and SYGVKD. With 7 bases removed from V and 0 bases from J, the gap between germline ends came to 16 bases. The CDR3 has 16 amino acids. DNA for the CDR3: TGTGCCATCACGGGGACATCTCTTAGCTCCTACAATGAGCAGTTCTTC. It codes for CAITGTSLSSYNEQFF.

The rearrangement joins TRBV5-5 to TRBJ2-5; D gene uncertain. Trimming pared 0 bases from V and 4 bases from J, leaving 7 bases between. This CDR3 has 13 amino acids. Germline V CDR1 and CDR2: SGHKS, YYEKEE (reference sequence). The CDR3 loop reads CASSLAVRETQYF. The CDR3 DNA is TGTGCCAGCAGCTTGGCCGTTCGAGAGACCCAGTACTTC.

V is TRBV4-1 and J is TRBJ1-2; D is possibly TRBD1 (6 bases). The germline V gene has CDR1 MGHRA and CDR2 YSYEKL. The CDR3 totals 15 residues. Trimming shortened V by 0 bases and J by 6 bases, and 14 bases separated the two germline ends. The CDR3 DNA is TGCGCCAGCAGCCAAGATGGGCACAGGGATGATGGCTACACCTTC. It yields the protein CASSQDGHRDDGYTF.

The DNA of the CDR3 is TGTGCCAGCAGGGGGGGACAGGGGAGATACCAGCCCCAGCATTTT. Translating gives CASRGGQGRYQPQHF. The chain combines TRBV2 with TRBJ1-5; 10 bases agree with TRBD1. With V trimmed by 6 bases and J by 7 bases, 9 bases remained unmatched. CDR1 SNHLY and CDR2 FYNNEI come from the germline V gene. The CDR3 runs to 15 residues.

This rearrangement joins TRBV6-1 to TRBJ2-1, with 7 positions matching TRBD2. Trimming cost V 0 bases and J 5 bases; bases outside gene matches: 1. The CDR3 spans 14 residues. Germline V gene lookup returns CDR1 MNHNS and CDR2 SASEGT. CDR3 nucleotide sequence: TGTGCCAGCAGTGAAGCGGGAGGGAACAATGAGCAGTTCTTC. Its protein product is CASSEAGGNNEQFF.

V usage is TRBV5-1 and J usage is TRBJ2-1; 10 nucleotides line up with TRBD2. The CDR3 has 15 amino acids. V was pared by 4 bases and J by 0 bases, with 1 base of the junction left unmatched. Looked up from germline, CDR1 is SGHRS and CDR2 is YFSETQ. The CDR3 DNA sequence: TGCGCCAGCAGCCTAGCGGGAGCCTCCTACAATGAGCAGTTCTTC. This gives the protein CASSLAGASYNEQFF.

The V and J genes are TRBV7-2 and TRBJ2-3, with 12 bases aligning to TRBD2. This CDR3 region has 14 residues. The V gene end was trimmed by 2 bases and the J gene end by 8 bases; junction bases not matched to a gene: 2. Germline assignment: CDR1 SGHTA and CDR2 FQGNSA. The CDR3 bases are TGTGCCAGCAGCTTAACTAGCGGGAGGACTACGCAGTATTTT. Translation gives CASSLTSGRTTQYF.

This chain links TRBV28 with TRBJ1-2; D is unresolved. The V end was cut by 4 bases, the J end by 2 bases, with 8 bases between. CDR3 length: 13 residues. Germline CDR1 is MDHEN and CDR2 is SYDVKM. CDR3 loop: CASSSAQNYGYTF. The CDR3 DNA reads TGTGCCAGCAGTTCTGCTCAGAACTATGGCTACACCTTC.

The rearrangement joins TRBV4-3 to TRBJ2-1; D call uncertain. The germline V and J ends were trimmed by 0 bases and 6 bases, with 12 bases remaining between them. The CDR3 contains 15 residues. Germline loops: CDR1 LGHNA, CDR2 YSLEER. The CDR3 nucleotides read TGCGCCAGCAGCCAAGATCATGGTAGGGCCAATGAGCAGTTCTTC. It codes for CASSQDHGRANEQFF.

The chain employs TRBV28 and TRBJ2-7, with 7 bases aligning to TRBD1. Germline CDR1 MDHEN, CDR2 SYDVKM. This CDR3 is built from 13 residues. The junction had 8 bases not matched to a gene; V was cut back by 6 bases and J by 6 bases. CDR3 sequence (DNA): TGTGCCAGCAGAGACAGGGCCCGGGGCGAGCAGTACTTC. This codes for CASRDRARGEQYF.

The rearrangement uses TRBV7-9 and TRBJ2-7; 7 bases fit TRBD1. V lost 5 bases and J lost 5; bases outside the gene matches: 15. This CDR3 has 16 amino acids. CDR1 is SEHNR and CDR2 is FQNEAQ in the germline V gene (reference sequence). CDR3 DNA: TGTGCCAGCAGCCCCGATAGGACAGGAAAGGCGCACGAGCAGTACTTC. As protein: CASSPDRTGKAHEQYF.

The chain links TRBV4-3 to TRBJ2-5, with D tentatively TRBD1 or TRBD2 (5 bases each). The CDR3 loop spans 15 amino acids. The ends were cut back, 0 bases at V and 2 bases at J, with 10 bases in the middle. Germline V gene data show CDR1 as LGHNA and CDR2 as YSLEER. CDR3 DNA sequence: TGCGCCAGCAGCCAAGAAGGGACGCAGCAAGAGACCCAGTACTTC. It codes for CASSQEGTQQETQYF.

The rearrangement joins TRBV25-1 to TRBJ2-3, with a possible D match to TRBD2 (6 bases). Per germline, CDR1 MGHDK and CDR2 SYGVNS. The CDR3 is made up of 16 amino acids. Trimming took off 2 bases at V and 2 bases at J, with 14 bases between the two ends. The CDR3 DNA is TGTGCCAGCAGTGAACCCCAGGGACTGTTCACAGATACGCAGTATTTT. It specifies CASSEPQGLFTDTQYF.

This clone was seen just once. The genes are TRBV12-5 and TRBJ1-2; 9 nucleotides align to TRBD1. CDR1 and CDR2 from the germline V gene are LGHNT and FRNRAP. The CDR3 runs 15 residues. Trimming took 7 bases from V and 2 from J; bases not matched to a gene: 8. In DNA form, the CDR3 reads TGTGCTAGTGCCCTGTACAGGGGGCGAAACTATGGCTACACCTTC. Amino acid sequence: CASALYRGRNYGYTF.

This rearrangement joins TRBV9 to TRBJ1-6; D not certain. CDR3 length: 14 residues. V dropped 2 bases and J dropped 6 bases, with 9 bases sitting between them. The germline CDR1 and CDR2 sequences are SGDLS and YYNGEE. CDR3 DNA sequence: TGTGCCAGCAGCGTGTCGCCCGGTAATTCACCCCTCCACTTT. It is translated as CASSVSPGNSPLHF.

This sequence joins TRBV6-6 and TRBJ1-2, with D possibly being TRBD1 (6 bases). Trimming pared 2 bases from V and 6 bases from J, leaving 19 bases between. This CDR3 is built from 16 residues. The V gene's germline CDR1 is MNHNY and CDR2 SVGAGI (reference sequence). CDR3 sequence (DNA): TGTGCCAGCAGTTACACAATCTCCGGGACACCAGATGGCTACACCTTC. Its protein is CASSYTISGTPDGYTF.

This clone occurred once. The chain couples TRBV29-1 to TRBJ2-5; D may be TRBD1 or TRBD2 (5 bases each). The CDR3 length is 13 residues. Germline V gene data show CDR1 as SQVTM and CDR2 as ANQGSEA. The ends were cut back, 4 bases at V and 5 bases at J, with 14 bases in the middle. Here the CDR3 DNA reads TGCAGCGTTGTTCCGGGGACGGGGGAGACCCAGTACTTC. It codes for CSVVPGTGETQYF.

The J gene is TRBJ1-1, the V gene TRBV6-5; 8 bases align to TRBD1. The CDR3 contains 16 residues. Germline V gene data show CDR1 as MNHEY and CDR2 as SVGAGI. The J segment lost 5 bases and the V segment lost 2 bases, leaving 10 bases of the junction unmatched. CDR3 coding DNA: TGTGCCAGCAGTTACACGTATCCCAGGGGGCGTACTGAAGCTTTCTTT. It yields the protein CASSYTYPRGRTEAFF.

This clone occurred a few times. The V and J genes are TRBV30 and TRBJ1-1, with a weak D call TRBD1 (5 bases). CDR1 GTSNPN and CDR2 SVGIG come from the germline V gene (reference sequence). The CDR3 length is 13 residues. V was shortened by 4 bases and J by 1 base, with 10 bases between the two germline ends. CDR3: CAWKLTENTEAFF. The CDR3 DNA is TGTGCCTGGAAGTTGACAGAGAACACTGAAGCTTTCTTT.

The gene calls are TRBV5-4 and TRBJ2-3; 9 nucleotides align to TRBD2. CDR1 is SGHNT and CDR2 is YYREEE in the germline V gene (reference sequence). Losses at the gene ends were 1 base for V and 0 bases for J; bases not matched to a gene: 6. There are 17 residues in the CDR3. The DNA for the CDR3 is TGTGCCAGCAGCTTGTTTACTAGCGGGCCCAGCACAGATACGCAGTATTTT. It translates to CASSLFTSGPSTDTQYF.

This clone was picked up one time. The V call is TRBV11-3, the J call TRBJ1-4; D unresolved. This CDR3 contains 14 residues. Germline CDR1 SGHNT, CDR2 YENEEA. Trimming took 5 bases from V and 8 from J, leaving 15 bases between them. DNA for the CDR3: TGTGCCAGCAGCCAGGACGAAGTAGGGGAAAAACTGTTTTTT. Translating it yields CASSQDEVGEKLFF.

V is TRBV19 and J is TRBJ2-3, with 11 bases aligning to TRBD2. Germline CDR1 is LNHDA and CDR2 is SQIVND (reference sequence). The CDR3 consists of 15 residues. V lost 6 bases, J lost 8 bases, and 10 bases stayed unmatched. CDR3 region: CASSRDSGRAGTQYF. The CDR3 bases are TGTGCCAGTAGCCGAGATAGCGGGAGGGCCGGTACGCAGTATTTT.

This chain uses TRBV7-2 with TRBJ2-7, with D perhaps TRBD1 or TRBD2 (5 bases each). Germline lookup yields CDR1 SGHTA and CDR2 FQGNSA. The V end lost 5 bases, the J end lost 2 bases, and 13 bases lay between the germline ends. The CDR3 covers 14 residues. The CDR3 loop is CASSPTGTTYEQYF. The DNA of the CDR3 is TGTGCCAGCAGCCCAACCGGGACGACCTACGAGCAGTACTTC. Variable domain in full (rest from reference TRBV7-2 and TRBJ2-7): GAGVSQSPSNKVTEKGKDVELRCDPISGHTALYWYRQSLGQGLEFLIYFQGNSAPDKSGLPSDRFSAERTGGSVSTLTIQRTQQEDSAVYLCASSPTGTTYEQYFGPGTRLTVT.

J is TRBJ1-1 and V is TRBV29-1; D perhaps matches TRBD1 (6 bases). CDR1 is SQVTM and CDR2 is ANQGSEA in the germline V gene. V was clipped by 7 bases and J by 1 base, with 13 bases between them. The CDR3 totals 13 residues. DNA for the CDR3: TGCAGCGCATACAGGACAGAGAACACTGAAGCTTTCTTT. This codes for CSAYRTENTEAFF.

To note about this clone: One end of the junction fails to match germline, which may point to a read error. This sequence joins TRBV5-1 and TRBJ1-3, with D tentatively TRBD1 (6 bases). The CDR3 extends over 17 amino acids. Germline loops: CDR1 SGHRS, CDR2 YFSETQ. The CDR3 is CVSSFISGDVGGNTIYF. The CDR3 DNA follows: TGCGTCAGCAGCTTTATCTCAGGGGACGTAGGTGGAAACACCATATATTTT. Using reference TRBV5-1 and TRBJ1-3 for the parts outside the CDR3, the full variable domain is KAGVTQTPRYLIKTRGQQVTLSCSPISGHRSVSWYQQTPGQGLQFLFEYFSETQRNKGNFPGRFSGRQFSNSRSEMNVSTLELGDSALYLCVSSFISGDVGGNTIYFGEGSWLTVV.

The chain employs TRBV10-3 and TRBJ1-4; 7 positions agree with TRBD1. The CDR3 spans 16 residues. In germline, CDR1 is ENHRY, CDR2 SYGVKD. The J segment lost 1 base and the V segment lost 4 bases, leaving 6 bases of the junction unmatched. This CDR3 is CAISVGRQGTNEKLFF. In DNA, the CDR3 is TGTGCCATCAGTGTAGGCCGACAGGGAACTAATGAAAAACTGTTTTTT.

This clone was found once. This rearrangement joins TRBV19 to TRBJ1-5, with TRBD1 identical over 7 bases. The CDR3 has 17 amino acids. The germline gives CDR1 LNHDA, CDR2 SQIVND (reference sequence). Trimming took 7 bases from V and 0 from J; bases not matched to a gene: 12. This CDR3 is CASIGTAPRYSNQPQHF. CDR3 nucleotides: TGTGCCAGTATCGGGACAGCCCCCCGTTATAGCAATCAGCCCCAGCATTTT.